This T cell receptor (beta chain) derives from a study of cytomegalovirus exposure and HLA in healthy donors. Whole-study results and caveats: V- and J-gene trimming of TCR beta was linked (in a later analysis) to a missense DCLRE1C variant. Certain indistinguishable V segments, among them TRBV6-2 and TRBV6-3, were excluded. A later analysis, which compared TCR beta chains of equal frequency, found the HLA-associated ones more clonally expanded.

PCR primers comprised 60 Vbeta and 13 Jbeta primers. Measured with immunoSEQ multiplex PCR; TCRdb has only the in-frame clones, and not every one. The profile shows some 130,000 clones, roughly 82% of them singletons. The V end was cut by 6 bases, the J end by 5 bases, with 13 bases between. The CDR3 contains 13 residues. Germline CDR1 MNHEY, CDR2 SVGAGI. Notes on this clone: Its antigen remains unidentified.

This TCR came from a man younger than 45 in good health and CMV-seronegative. Sequenced: PBMCs. The chain employs TRBV6-5 and TRBJ1-1; no clear D gene. Here the CDR3 DNA reads TGTGCCAGCAGCCCGGGAGGGAGGACTGAAGCTTTCTTT. Translation gives CASSPGGRTEAFF.